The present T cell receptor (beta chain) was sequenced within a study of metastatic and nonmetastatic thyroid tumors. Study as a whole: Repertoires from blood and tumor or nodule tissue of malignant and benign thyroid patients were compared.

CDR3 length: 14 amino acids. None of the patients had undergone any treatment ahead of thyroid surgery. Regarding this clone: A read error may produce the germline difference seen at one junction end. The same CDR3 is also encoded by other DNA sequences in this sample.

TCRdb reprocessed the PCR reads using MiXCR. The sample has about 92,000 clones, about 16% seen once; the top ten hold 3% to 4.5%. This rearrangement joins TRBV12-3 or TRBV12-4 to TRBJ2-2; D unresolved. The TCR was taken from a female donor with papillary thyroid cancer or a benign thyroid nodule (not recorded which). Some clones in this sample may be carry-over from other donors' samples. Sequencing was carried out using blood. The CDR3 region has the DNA TGTGCCAGCAGCCCAACCCCGGGTGCCGGTGAGCTGTTTTTT. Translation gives CASSPTPGAGELFF.